The clone carrying this T cell receptor (beta chain) was observed a handful of times. The TCR beta CDR3 regions underwent amplification from RNA transcripts. The workflow started with a first-round RT-PCR run with HTBI primers and then moved on to a second-round multiplex PCR. TCRdb reprocessed the multiplex PCR reads via MiXCR and lists one record per CDR3 protein. In the table there are 300,000 to 450,000 distinct CDR3 sequences, roughly a sixth of which are singletons. The data are from a study of Graves' ophthalmopathy and Graves' hyperthyroidism. Hyperthyroidism was new, under 2 months, in patients aged 18 to 65. The authors used Ficoll-Paque density gradient centrifugation to separate PBMCs. The input was more than 8 ml of fresh peripheral blood. The V gene lost 5 bases and the J gene lost 0 bases, with 19 bases spanning the gap. The germline gives CDR1 MNHEY, CDR2 SMNVEV (reference sequence). CDR3 length: 17 residues.

The chain uses TRBV27 and TRBJ1-2; no clear D. The sequence derives from an adult woman with stable Graves' hyperthyroidism. Sequencing input: peripheral blood. CDR3 in DNA: TGTGCCAGCAGTCCACTCCCCGGGAAGTCAACTAACTATGGCTACACCTTC. This codes for CASSPLPGKSTNYGYTF.